This T cell receptor (beta chain) was recovered during a study of T cells in Graves' hyperthyroidism and ophthalmopathy. Between the trimmed V and J ends, which lost 3 bases and 7 bases, there was a span of 9 bases. Germline lookup yields CDR1 SGHTA and CDR2 FQGNSA. The CDR3 runs 13 residues. Researchers took RNA transcripts and amplified the TCR beta CDR3 regions from them. First-round RT-PCR of the TCR CDR3 relied on the HTBI primer set. A single record per CDR3 protein comes from TCRdb applying MiXCR to the multiplex PCR reads. Of around 600,000 distinct CDR3 sequences detected, about a sixth appear once; the ten largest clones hold around 3.5%.

Sequenced: blood. The TCR originated in a woman aged 40 to 50 with Graves' ophthalmopathy. V is TRBV7-2 and J is TRBJ1-4; D is undetermined. CDR3 bases: TGTGCCAGCAGCTTCCGGGAAACTGAAAAACTGTTTTTT. This encodes CASSFRETEKLFF.